This T cell receptor (beta chain) was profiled in a study of shared clonotypes between healthy human individuals. Study-wide findings and caveats: In this cohort, only blood was sampled, and tissue repertoires likely differ. Four donors had around 5% of their naive CD4 clonotypes in common.

Data came from immunoSEQ multiplex PCR; TCRdb stores just in-frame clones and leaves some out. The sample has over 400,000 clones, about 96% seen once; the top ten hold around 0.066%. Investigators divided CD4+ cells into CD45RA+ naive and CD45RA-negative memory subsets. To note about this clone: The target antigen is unknown.

The specimen was naive CD4+ T cells sorted from blood. The subset: CD45RA+ positively selected. This sequence originates from a woman in her thirties in good health.

CDR3 bases: TGCGCCGCCGAGTCGGCGGGAGTGCCGGGAGAGACCCAGTACTTC. Residues: CAAESAGVPGETQYF. V is TRBV23-1 and J is TRBJ2-5; 7 nucleotides agree with TRBD2. TRBV23-1 is flagged as an ORF with uncertain function. V was pared by 11 bases and J by 4 bases, with 16 bases of the junction left unmatched. The length of the CDR3 is 15 residues.